Following are 22 T cell receptor beta chains from one sample sequenced in a study of control samples from healthy donors and cancer patients. The method was immunoSEQ multiplex PCR; TCRdb's version includes in-frame clones alone and lacks a portion of them. The sample yields around 77,000 clones, roughly 92% seen once. The sequenced material came from blood. The receptors derive from a woman in her sixties or seventies in good health.

The chain recombines TRBV6-4 with TRBJ2-7, with 9 bases aligning to TRBD2. V shed 0 bases, J shed 2 bases, and the junction held 5 bases outside the gene matches. Germline values: CDR1 MRHNA, CDR2 SNTAGT. The CDR3 is 16 residues long. The CDR3 DNA follows: TGTGCCAGCAGTGACTCTCTTAGCGGGAGTCCCTACGAGCAGTACTTC. Translating gives CASSDSLSGSPYEQYF.

The chain combines TRBV10-1 with TRBJ2-7; D is possibly TRBD2 (6 bases). Germline CDR1 is WNHNN and CDR2 is SYGVQD (reference sequence). The CDR3 totals 16 residues. V gave up 3 bases and J gave up 5 bases, with 20 bases separating them. The CDR3 DNA reads as TGCGCCAGCAGTGATACAGGCCAGGGAGGCGGAAACGAGCAGTACTTC. Translated, it gives CASSDTGQGGGNEQYF.

This chain uses TRBV9 with TRBJ2-1; TRBD2 matches at 10 bases. There are 15 residues in the CDR3. V lost 3 bases to trimming and J lost 6 bases; unmatched junction nucleotides: 6. Germline V lookup: CDR1 SGDLS, CDR2 YYNGEE. The CDR3 nucleotides are TGTGCCAGCAGCGCCCGGCTAGCGGGAGCCAATGAGCAGTTCTTC. It codes for CASSARLAGANEQFF.

This clone was counted a few times. The gene calls are TRBV10-1 and TRBJ2-5; D is ambiguous. This CDR3 has 13 residues. Germline values: CDR1 WNHNN, CDR2 SYGVQD (reference sequence). Trimming stripped 3 bases from V and 1 base from J, with 6 bases between. In DNA form, the CDR3 reads TGCGCCAGCAGTGATGACATCCAAGAGACCCAGTACTTC. Protein product: CASSDDIQETQYF.

The chain has TRBV5-4 and TRBJ2-7; 13 bases line up with TRBD2. Trimming cost V 3 bases and J 3 bases; bases outside gene matches: 0. Germline V gene sequence: CDR1 SGHNT, CDR2 YYREEE (reference sequence). This CDR3 spans 14 amino acids. CDR3 sequence: CASSWTSGSYEQYF. The CDR3 DNA reads as TGTGCCAGCAGCTGGACTAGCGGGAGCTACGAGCAGTACTTC.

CDR3: CASSIPGGYNQPQHF. Here the CDR3 DNA reads TGTGCCAGTAGTATCCCGGGGGGCTACAATCAGCCCCAGCATTTT. This chain uses TRBV19 with TRBJ1-5, with TRBD1 as a possible D gene (6 bases). Germline assignment: CDR1 LNHDA and CDR2 SQIVND (reference sequence). CDR3 length: 15 residues. Trimming shortened V by 3 bases and J by 3 bases, and 12 bases separated the two germline ends.

The chain uses TRBV9 and TRBJ2-3, with 7 bases that match TRBD2. The CDR3 consists of 16 residues. From germline, CDR1 is SGDLS and CDR2 YYNGEE. Germline trimming cut 4 bases from V and 4 bases from J; bases unmatched to any gene: 12. The CDR3 DNA sequence: TGTGCCAGCAGCCCCCTGGGGGAGGGCCGGGCAGATACGCAGTATTTT. Translated, it gives CASSPLGEGRADTQYF.

This clone appeared a few times. The chain combines TRBV19 with TRBJ2-3; possibly TRBD1 for D (5 bases). The CDR3 has 13 amino acids. Trimming removed 8 bases at V and 1 base at J, with 10 bases between. The germline V gene has CDR1 LNHDA and CDR2 SQIVND (reference sequence). The CDR3 region has the DNA TGTGCCAGTCAGGGTAGGGGCACAGATACGCAGTATTTT. It translates to CASQGRGTDTQYF.

The V gene is TRBV24-1, the J gene TRBJ2-7; D is perhaps TRBD1 (6 bases). Germline lookup yields CDR1 KGHDR and CDR2 SFDVKD. V was cut by 3 bases and J by 1 base, with 12 bases left in between. This CDR3 is 15 amino acids long. CDR3 bases: TGTGCCACCAGTGATGGGGACGGGACATCCTACGAGCAGTACTTC. Amino acids: CATSDGDGTSYEQYF.

The chain links TRBV19 to TRBJ2-2; no firm D call. The germline V gene has CDR1 LNHDA and CDR2 SQIVND (reference sequence). This CDR3 spans 14 amino acids. With 5 bases removed from V and 0 bases from J, the gap between germline ends came to 7 bases. CDR3 sequence reads: CASSQQPNTGELFF. The CDR3 DNA reads as TGTGCCAGTAGTCAGCAACCGAACACCGGGGAGCTGTTTTTT.

V usage is TRBV6-2 or TRBV6-3 and J usage is TRBJ2-3; the match to TRBD1 covers 7 bases. J was trimmed by 0 bases and V by 4 bases; bases with no gene match: 7. The CDR3 loop spans 16 amino acids. Germline lookup yields CDR1 MNHEY and CDR2 SVGEGT. DNA for the CDR3: TGTGCCAGCAGTTCGACAGGGAAAGGTAGCACAGATACGCAGTATTTT. Amino acid sequence: CASSSTGKGSTDTQYF.

V is TRBV19 and J is TRBJ2-7; no reliable D call. This CDR3 has 13 residues. Germline V gene sequence: CDR1 LNHDA, CDR2 SQIVND (reference sequence). The V and J ends lost 9 bases and 5 bases respectively, with 17 bases between them. CDR3 sequence: CASSGRLGDEQYF. The CDR3, as DNA: TGTGCCAGCTCTGGACGTCTTGGGGACGAGCAGTACTTC.

As for this clone: Different DNA sequences within this sample yield the same CDR3. V is TRBV20-1 and J is TRBJ2-1; D is possibly TRBD2 (5 bases). Germline assignment: CDR1 DFQATT and CDR2 SNEGSKA (reference sequence). Deletions cut 6 bases from V and 4 bases from J, with 7 bases between. This CDR3 is 11 amino acids long. The CDR3 loop is CSASGYNEQFF. CDR3 bases: TGCAGTGCCAGCGGATACAATGAGCAGTTCTTC.

The chain links TRBV2 to TRBJ1-1; D not resolved. Trimming took off 4 bases at V and 1 base at J, with 7 bases between the two ends. The CDR3 has 13 amino acids. Germline V gene sequence: CDR1 SNHLY, CDR2 FYNNEI. Here the CDR3 reads CASSATRNTEAFF. The DNA for the CDR3 is TGTGCCAGCAGTGCTACAAGGAACACTGAAGCTTTCTTT.

The rearrangement uses TRBV6-6 and TRBJ2-5; 8 nucleotides agree with TRBD2. The ends lost 5 bases at V and 6 bases at J; junction bases unmatched: 8. The CDR3 totals 14 residues. Germline CDR1 and CDR2: MNHNY and SVGAGI (reference sequence). In nucleotides, the CDR3 is TGTGCCAGCAGTCCTGGCACTAGCGGAAAGACCCAGTACTTC. It encodes CASSPGTSGKTQYF.

V is TRBV12-5 and J is TRBJ1-1; possible D gene TRBD1, 5 bases. Trimming pared 2 bases from V and 10 bases from J, leaving 14 bases between. This CDR3 region has 13 residues. Germline values: CDR1 LGHNT, CDR2 FRNRAP. CDR3 residues: CASGLRGSGVAFF. CDR3 bases: TGTGCTAGTGGTTTGAGGGGTTCGGGGGTAGCTTTCTTT.

The chain uses TRBV5-4 and TRBJ1-3, with D unresolved. The CDR3 runs 14 residues. Germline CDR1 SGHNT, CDR2 YYREEE (reference sequence). Trimming shortened V by 5 bases and J by 0 bases, and 9 bases separated the two germline ends. This chain's CDR3 is CASSAGSSGNTIYF. In nucleotides, the CDR3 is TGTGCCAGCAGTGCGGGGAGCTCTGGAAACACCATATATTTT.

The CDR3 reads CASSLDTSGYSTDTQYF. Here the CDR3 DNA reads TGTGCCAGCAGTTTAGACACTAGCGGGTATAGCACAGATACGCAGTATTTT. The chain is built from TRBV28 and TRBJ2-3; TRBD2 agrees at 9 bases. The CDR3 has 17 amino acids. Germline V gene data show CDR1 as MDHEN and CDR2 as SYDVKM. The trim removed 2 bases at V and 0 bases at J, leaving 6 bases unmatched.

V is TRBV7-8 and J is TRBJ1-5; D might be TRBD1 (5 bases). Germline V lookup: CDR1 SGHVS, CDR2 FQNEAQ. CDR3 length equals 16 residues. Trimming pared 3 bases from V and 2 bases from J, leaving 14 bases between. The CDR3 nucleotides read TGTGCCAGCAGCTTGCATTTCGGGGCGGGCAATCAGCCCCAGCATTTT. The encoded protein is CASSLHFGAGNQPQHF.

V usage is TRBV28 and J usage is TRBJ1-5; D remains unclear. V lost 4 bases and J 0 bases, leaving 16 bases between the germline ends. Germline V gene lookup returns CDR1 MDHEN and CDR2 SYDVKM. This CDR3 comprises 17 residues. CDR3 protein: CASSSGPVAYSNQPQHF. DNA of the CDR3: TGTGCCAGCAGTTCAGGACCCGTCGCTTATAGCAATCAGCCCCAGCATTTT.

The rearrangement joins TRBV5-5 to TRBJ1-4; 7 positions agree with TRBD1. Germline CDR1 and CDR2: SGHKS and YYEKEE (reference sequence). V lost 4 bases to trimming and J lost 0 bases; unmatched junction nucleotides: 6. The CDR3 is 16 residues long. In DNA, the CDR3 is TGTGCCAGCAGCAATACAGGGGAAGCAACTAATGAAAAACTGTTTTTT. Protein product: CASSNTGEATNEKLFF.

This chain links TRBV2 with TRBJ1-2; D may be TRBD1 (5 bases). The CDR3 loop spans 14 amino acids. Trimming took off 2 bases at V and 4 bases at J, with 11 bases between the two ends. The V gene's germline CDR1 is SNHLY and CDR2 FYNNEI. The CDR3 loop reads CASSERSGGYGYTF. DNA of the CDR3: TGTGCCAGCAGTGAAAGGTCTGGGGGCTATGGCTACACCTTC.